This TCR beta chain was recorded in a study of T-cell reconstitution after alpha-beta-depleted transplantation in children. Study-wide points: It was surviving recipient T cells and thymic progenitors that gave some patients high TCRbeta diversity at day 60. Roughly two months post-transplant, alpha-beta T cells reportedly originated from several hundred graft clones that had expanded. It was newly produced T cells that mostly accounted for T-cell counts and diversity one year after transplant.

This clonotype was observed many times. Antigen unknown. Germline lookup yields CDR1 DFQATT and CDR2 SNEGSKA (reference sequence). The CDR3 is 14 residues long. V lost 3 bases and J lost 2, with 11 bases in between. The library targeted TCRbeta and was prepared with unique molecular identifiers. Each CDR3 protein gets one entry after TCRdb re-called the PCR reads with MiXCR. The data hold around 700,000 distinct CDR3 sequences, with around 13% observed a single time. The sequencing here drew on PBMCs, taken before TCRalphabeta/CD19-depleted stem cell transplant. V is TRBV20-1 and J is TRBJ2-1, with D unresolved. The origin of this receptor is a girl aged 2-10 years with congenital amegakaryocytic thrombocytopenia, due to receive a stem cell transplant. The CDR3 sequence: CSARETVTYNEQFF. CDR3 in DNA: TGCAGTGCTAGGGAGACCGTAACCTACAATGAGCAGTTCTTC.